Sequencing of this T cell receptor beta chain was carried out in a study of T-cell reconstitution after alpha-beta-depleted transplantation in children. Overall study findings and caveats: After one year, T-cell counts and TCRbeta diversity mostly came from new T cells. Several patients had high TCRbeta diversity at day 60; it came from surviving recipient T cells and thymic progenitors.

Ten or more counts support this clonotype. Its antigen is not known. Construction of the TCRbeta library involved unique molecular identifiers. Using its own MiXCR run on the PCR reads, TCRdb lists one record per CDR3 protein. Of about 48,000 distinct CDR3 sequences listed, 5% to 6.5% are singletons. Specimen: PBMCs, mostly from graft donor cells, collected 60 days after TCRalphabeta/CD19-depleted stem cell transplant. This clonotype was obtained from a female patient aged 2-9 years who had a stem cell transplant for aplastic anemia, so the T cells may come from the graft donor.

CDR3 sequence reads: CASSGSGGETQYF. CDR3 bases: TGTGCCAGCAGTGGATCAGGGGGAGAGACCCAGTACTTC. The chain has TRBV6-1 and TRBJ2-5, with TRBD1 identical over 7 bases. The CDR3 has 13 amino acids. Germline V gene data show CDR1 as MNHNS and CDR2 as SASEGT. Trimming cost V 4 bases and J 4 bases; bases outside gene matches: 3.